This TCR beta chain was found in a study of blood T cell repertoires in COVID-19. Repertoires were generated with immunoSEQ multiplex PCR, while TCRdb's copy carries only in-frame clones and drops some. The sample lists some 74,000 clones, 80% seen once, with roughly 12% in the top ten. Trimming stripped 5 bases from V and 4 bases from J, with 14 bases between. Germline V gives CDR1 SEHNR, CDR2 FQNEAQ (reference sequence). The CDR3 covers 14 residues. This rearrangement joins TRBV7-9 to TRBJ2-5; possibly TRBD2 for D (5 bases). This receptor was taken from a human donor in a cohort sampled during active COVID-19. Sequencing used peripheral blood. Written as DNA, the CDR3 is TGTGCCAGCAGCGAGGACTCGACGCGAGAGACCCAGTACTTC. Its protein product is CASSEDSTRETQYF.